This T cell receptor (beta chain) came from a study of blood T cell repertoires in COVID-19 (dated by TCRdb to 2020 to 2022). General notes on the study: Collaborator samples came from the United States, Italy and Spain and covered acute and convalescent phases of COVID-19. The repertoires were released in a freely available public database meant as a resource for research on the immune response to SARS-CoV-2. HLA class I and class II types, where available, came from metadata supplied by the sample provider rather than from assay-based typing. The samples were drawn from two sources: the first 160 participants of the ongoing ImmuneRACE study, and over 950 subjects contributed by 6 global collaborators. Deeply sampled blood TCRbeta repertoires from subjects exposed to, actively infected with, or recovered from COVID-19 were included in the dataset. The prospective study material was composed of cDNA or gDNA derived from T cells, B-cell-depleted T cells, or PBMCs. Nearly every sample came with metadata listing a de-identified subject ID, COVID-19 status, age in years and sex.

Findings and caveats that apply to the study as a whole: Clinical and demographic metadata were provided uncurated, with the amount varying by source and participant.

This clone occurred a few times. Its antigen specificity is not known. The input lacks base qualities; no much larger clone sits a single base away. One collaborating source in Seattle enrolled patients while the patients were actively infected and followed the patients over time throughout the course of disease. Whole blood was collected in K2EDTA tubes by collaborating institutions according to the institutions' own protocols. Collaborator samples were shipped for TCRbeta analysis as frozen whole blood, isolated PBMCs, or DNA extracted from either sample type. V has 3 bases trimmed and J has 1 base trimmed; junction bases matching no gene number 7. The CDR3 measures 17 amino acids from cysteine to phenylalanine. Only the CDR3 part of the read is kept: 51 bases, read in frame from the first base. Based on the germline V gene (reference sequence), the CDR1 and CDR2 sequences are LGHDT and YNNKEL. The immunoSEQ Assay, a bias-controlled multiplex PCR, was used to amplify TCRbeta CDR3 regions from genomic DNA. The original pipeline was this. The number of nucleated cells in each sample was estimated from the amplification of reference gene primers within the assay. Sequence reads were collapsed and filtered to measure the absolute abundance of every unique TCRbeta CDR3 rearrangement. For each sample, productive Simpson clonality was calculated as the square root of Simpson's diversity index across productive rearrangements. The immuneACCESS repertoire file appears here via TCRdb, limited to in-frame rearrangements. These files lack a portion of the clones; in checked studies, under half of the deficit traces to unresolved V genes, and the cause of the others is not known. From that table come the V and J calls and clone size; the DNA was used to work out D and trimming. A total of around 150,000 clones appear in this sample, 88% of them only once. The top ten clonotypes cover approximately 2.5% of the sample.

Sequenced: peripheral blood. The receptor was isolated from a human donor with COVID-19, enrolled during active disease. The donor label of this sample is uncertain. The chain employs TRBV3-1 (or the pseudogene TRBV3-2) and TRBJ2-2; the central 8 bases match TRBD1. CDR3 region: CASSHLPGTGNTGELFF. The nucleotide sequence reads TGTGCCAGCAGCCACCTCCCCGGGACAGGGAACACCGGGGAGCTGTTTTTT.